The T cell receptor (beta chain) under discussion was sequenced for a study of blood T cell repertoires in COVID-19 (dated by TCRdb to between 2020 and 2021). Regarding the research as a whole: Collaborator samples came from the United States, Italy and Spain and covered acute and convalescent phases of COVID-19. The dataset comprised deeply sampled blood TCRbeta repertoires from subjects exposed to, actively infected with, or recovered from COVID-19. The samples were drawn from the first 160 participants of the ongoing ImmuneRACE study and from over 950 subjects provided by 6 global collaborators. A de-identified subject ID, COVID-19 status, age in years and sex were almost always included in the sample metadata. A freely available public database, intended as a resource for researchers studying the immune response to SARS-CoV-2, is where the repertoires were released. The material from the prospective study consisted of cDNA or gDNA derived from T cells, B-cell-depleted T cells, or PBMCs. Where available, HLA class I and class II types were taken from metadata supplied by the sample provider and were not determined by assay-based typing. What the authors observed across the whole study: Clinical and demographic metadata were provided uncurated, with the amount varying by source and participant.

TCRbeta CDR3 regions were amplified from genomic DNA by means of the immunoSEQ Assay, a bias-controlled multiplex PCR. In the source study's methods: The number of nucleated cells in each sample was estimated by amplification of reference gene primers within the assay. To quantify the absolute abundance of each unique TCRbeta CDR3 rearrangement, sequence reads were collapsed and filtered. For each sample, productive Simpson clonality was calculated by taking the square root of Simpson's diversity index across productive rearrangements. In TCRdb, the immuneACCESS table is reduced to in-frame sequences with V and J assigned. These tables do not hold every clone; where another copy was compared, an unresolved V gene accounts for under half, and the others remain unexplained. The DNA was the basis for D and trimming; V, J and clone size are from that table. Here the sample has 650,000 to 800,000 clones; over 80% occur a single time. The top ten hold about 0.26% of the sample.

The collaborating institutions used their own protocols to collect whole blood in K2EDTA tubes. For TCRbeta analysis, collaborator samples were shipped as frozen whole blood, as isolated PBMCs, or as DNA extracted from either sample type. Turning to this clone: No antigen is known for it. Base qualities are not provided; no much larger clone lies one nucleotide away.

The material sequenced was peripheral blood. The source of this sequence is a woman younger than 30 with acute or convalescent COVID-19.

The CDR3 region: CASSPGLEGWETQYF. The bases read TGTGCCAGCAGTCCCGGGCTGGAGGGATGGGAGACCCAGTACTTC. The receptor chain draws on TRBV9 and TRBJ2-5; 6 matching bases give a weak D call of TRBD2. At the junction V is shortened by 5 bases and J by 5 bases, with 19 bases in between. The germline V gene supplies CDR1 SGDLS and CDR2 YYNGEE. Its CDR3 holds 15 amino acids, cysteine through phenylalanine. The only DNA kept is the CDR3, 45 bases in frame from the first base.